Here is one T cell receptor beta chain with its context. Its antigen is still unknown. Looked up from germline, CDR1 is LNHDA and CDR2 is SQIVND (reference sequence). This CDR3 contains 14 residues. V lost 11 bases, J lost 1 base, and 9 bases stayed unmatched. This sample stems from a study of T cell responses to AZD1222 COVID-19 vaccine. Points from the study as a whole: Donors were chiefly white British, with a greater number of females, and clonal diversity was perhaps underestimated.

TCRdb's copy holds only in-frame clones and misses some; the assay was immunoSEQ multiplex PCR. The sample has 110,000 to 150,000 clones, 92% seen once. The V and J genes are TRBV19 and TRBJ2-3, with TRBD1 matching 7 bases. The receptor's source is an adult in good health. This specimen consisted of peripheral blood, obtained on day 0 of AZD1222 vaccination. CDR3: CASRPTGRTDTQYF. CDR3 coding DNA: TGTGCCTCACGACCGACAGGGCGCACAGATACGCAGTATTTT.